Each of the 16 T cell receptor beta chains below was sequenced from the same sample in a study of blood T cell repertoires in COVID-19. This table comes from immunoSEQ multiplex PCR, and its TCRdb copy is limited to in-frame clones, with some not included. The sample contains tens of thousands of clones, 80% to 95% of which appear only once. The material sequenced was peripheral blood. These receptors came from a human donor with active COVID-19. The donor label of this sample is uncertain.

The rearrangement joins TRBV6-6 to TRBJ2-1; no clear D gene. Between the trimmed V and J ends, which lost 5 bases and 0 bases, there was a span of 11 bases. CDR1 is MNHNY and CDR2 is SVGAGI in the germline V gene (reference sequence). The length of the CDR3 is 15 residues. The CDR3 DNA is TGTGCCAGCAGTCACCTAGAGAGCTCCTACAATGAGCAGTTCTTC. Protein: CASSHLESSYNEQFF.

The chain employs TRBV28 and TRBJ2-2, with 7 bases fitting TRBD1. CDR1 and CDR2 (germline): MDHEN, SYDVKM. The CDR3 totals 14 residues. Trimming took 6 bases from V and 1 from J; bases not matched to a gene: 2. This chain's CDR3 is CASRGQLNTGELFF. Written as DNA, the CDR3 is TGTGCCAGCAGGGGACAGTTGAACACCGGGGAGCTGTTTTTT.

This rearrangement joins TRBV10-3 to TRBJ2-1, with a possible D match to TRBD2 (5 bases). The CDR3 consists of 10 residues. V lost 8 bases and J 6 bases, leaving 5 bases between the germline ends. The germline V gene has CDR1 ENHRY and CDR2 SYGVKD. CDR3 amino acids: CAIGGNEQFF. The CDR3 region has the DNA TGTGCCATCGGAGGCAATGAGCAGTTCTTC.

This sequence joins TRBV19 and TRBJ1-1, with 9 bases identical to TRBD1. This CDR3 region has 15 residues. V shed 2 bases and J 3 bases; nucleotides not matched to a gene: 4. Germline V gene lookup returns CDR1 LNHDA and CDR2 SQIVND (reference sequence). CDR3 DNA: TGTGCCAGTAGTATATTAGGACAGGGGTACACTGAAGCTTTCTTT. Its protein is CASSILGQGYTEAFF.

This clone occurred once. The gene calls are TRBV6-2 or TRBV6-3 and TRBJ2-2; D is perhaps TRBD1 (6 bases). V was cut by 4 bases and J by 7 bases, with 10 bases left in between. The CDR3 is 13 amino acids. CDR1 MNHEY and CDR2 SVGEGT come from the germline V gene. The CDR3 sequence: CASSSTGSGELFF. DNA for the CDR3: TGTGCCAGCAGTTCGACAGGAAGCGGGGAGCTGTTTTTT.

This chain uses TRBV6-6 with TRBJ1-1; the D gene is possibly TRBD1 (6 bases). This CDR3 is built from 14 residues. Trimming cost V 2 bases and J 1 base, with 8 bases left between them. Germline CDR1 and CDR2: MNHNY and SVGAGI (reference sequence). Here the CDR3 DNA reads TGTGCCAGCAGTTACCTACAGGGGAACACTGAAGCTTTCTTT. Translating it yields CASSYLQGNTEAFF.

The chain joins TRBV3-1 (or the pseudogene TRBV3-2) to TRBJ2-5, with 11 bases aligning to TRBD2. The germline CDR1 and CDR2 sequences are LGHDT and YNNKEL (reference sequence). There are 17 residues in the CDR3. Trimming at V came to 3 bases and at J to 3 bases, leaving 9 bases not matched to a gene. The CDR3 loop reads CASSHLGTSGDKETQYF. CDR3 coding DNA: TGTGCCAGCAGCCACTTAGGGACTAGCGGAGATAAAGAGACCCAGTACTTC.

The CDR3 sequence is CASRQRRSTDTQYF. For the CDR3, the DNA is TGTGCCAGCAGACAAAGAAGAAGCACAGATACGCAGTATTTT. This chain uses TRBV7-2 with TRBJ2-3; D is unclear. The CDR3 runs to 14 residues. Per the germline V gene, CDR1 is SGHTA and CDR2 is FQGNSA. Trimming took off 6 bases at V and 0 bases at J, with 10 bases between the two ends.

The CDR3 is CASSDWPSGTTDTQYF. The CDR3 DNA reads TGTGCCAGCAGTGACTGGCCTAGCGGGACCACAGATACGCAGTATTTT. The chain combines TRBV6-1 with TRBJ2-3, with 9 bases that match TRBD2. The CDR3 has 16 amino acids. V shed 3 bases, J shed 2 bases, and the junction held 6 bases outside the gene matches. Germline lookup yields CDR1 MNHNS and CDR2 SASEGT.

This clone was observed a few times. The chain combines TRBV9 with TRBJ2-5; 9 nucleotides line up with TRBD2. CDR3 length: 14 amino acids. Trimming at V came to 2 bases and at J to 4 bases, leaving 3 bases not matched to a gene. From germline, CDR1 is SGDLS and CDR2 YYNGEE. CDR3 sequence reads: CASSVSGRAETQYF. DNA of the CDR3: TGTGCCAGCAGCGTTAGCGGGAGAGCAGAGACCCAGTACTTC.

The chain has TRBV4-1 and TRBJ2-2, with 10 bases lining up with TRBD2. Trimming cost V 0 bases and J 6 bases; bases outside gene matches: 4. The CDR3 covers 16 residues. Germline-derived CDR1 and CDR2 are MGHRA and YSYEKL. The CDR3 coding sequence is TGCGCCAGCAGCCAAGATGATAGCGGGAGGTCCGGGGAGCTGTTTTTT. This codes for CASSQDDSGRSGELFF.

This chain connects TRBV24-1 to TRBJ2-5; D might be TRBD1 (6 bases). Trimming stripped 7 bases from V and 4 bases from J, with 12 bases between. Germline lookup yields CDR1 KGHDR and CDR2 SFDVKD. The CDR3 contains 13 residues. The CDR3 protein is CATRGAGSETQYF. CDR3 nucleotide sequence: TGTGCCACCAGGGGGGCAGGCTCAGAGACCCAGTACTTC.

The chain couples TRBV19 to TRBJ2-1, with TRBD1 matching over 10 bases. Per the germline V gene, CDR1 is LNHDA and CDR2 is SQIVND (reference sequence). The CDR3 contains 14 residues. V lost 8 bases and J lost 6; bases outside the gene matches: 7. The CDR3 loop reads CASSAGTGVNEQFF. Here the CDR3 DNA reads TGTGCCAGTTCTGCGGGGACAGGGGTCAATGAGCAGTTCTTC.

The V call is TRBV5-1, the J call TRBJ2-3; D unclear. Trimming cost V 5 bases and J 0 bases, with 13 bases left between them. Germline V gene sequence: CDR1 SGHRS, CDR2 YFSETQ. CDR3 length: 15 residues. DNA of the CDR3: TGCGCCAGCAGTTTTGTGGCCCAGAGCACAGATACGCAGTATTTT. Translating gives CASSFVAQSTDTQYF.

The chain uses TRBV30 and TRBJ1-3; no clear D. The CDR3 runs 11 residues. V lost 3 bases and J 5 bases, leaving 5 bases between the germline ends. The germline V gene has CDR1 GTSNPN and CDR2 SVGIG (reference sequence). The CDR3 region has the DNA TGTGCCTGGAGCGACAGAAACACCATATATTTT. The encoded protein is CAWSDRNTIYF. The variable domain in full, with the rest retrieved from reference TRBV30 and TRBJ1-3, is SQTIHQWPATLVQPVGSPLSLECTVEGTSNPNLYWYRQAAGRGLQLLFYSVGIGQISSEVPQNLSASRPQDRQFILSSKKLLLSDSGFYLCAWSDRNTIYFGEGSWLTVV.

V is TRBV10-2 and J is TRBJ2-7; the match to TRBD2 covers 7 bases. Per germline, CDR1 WSHSY and CDR2 SAAADI. This CDR3 comprises 16 residues. With 4 bases clipped from V and 0 bases from J, the junction kept 9 bases outside the gene matches. The CDR3 protein is CASSAELATSSYEQYF. CDR3 bases: TGCGCCAGCAGTGCTGAACTAGCGACCAGCTCCTACGAGCAGTACTTC.